What follows are 32 T cell receptor beta chains derived from one specimen sequenced in a study of CD8 T cells in Susac syndrome. With random hexamers, reverse transcription was performed on roughly 0.5 to 1 ug of RNA. TCRdb recomputed calls from the immunoSEQ multiplex PCR reads with MiXCR, one row per CDR3 protein. The sample shows 200,000 to 250,000 distinct CDR3 sequences, around 95% of them seen only once. The sequenced sample was CD4+ T cells from PBMCs. These receptors were obtained from a human donor with multiple sclerosis.

The chain has TRBV7-2 and TRBJ2-5; D could derive from TRBD1 or TRBD2 (5 bases each). This CDR3 spans 14 amino acids. V was shortened by 5 bases and J by 1 base, with 11 bases between the two germline ends. Per the germline V gene, CDR1 is SGHTA and CDR2 is FQGNSA. The CDR3 DNA reads as TGTGCCAGCAGCCGCACCGGGACCCAAGAGACCCAGTACTTC. This gives the protein CASSRTGTQETQYF.

The V call is TRBV15, the J call TRBJ2-5; possibly TRBD1 for D (5 bases). The CDR3 loop spans 15 amino acids. The ends were cut back, 1 base at V and 5 bases at J, with 14 bases in the middle. Germline lookup yields CDR1 LNHNV and CDR2 YYDKDF (reference sequence). In DNA form, the CDR3 reads TGTGCCACCAGCAGAGCTCGACAGTCCGCGGAGACCCAGTACTTC. Its protein is CATSRARQSAETQYF. Combining the CDR3 with reference TRBV15 and TRBJ2-5 gives the whole variable domain DAMVIQNPRYQVTQFGKPVTLSCSQTLNHNVMYWYQQKSSQAPKLLFHYYDKDFNNEADTPDNFQSRRPNTSFCFLDIRSPGLGDTAMYLCATSRARQSAETQYFGPGTRLLVL.

This clonotype was observed a single time. J is TRBJ2-3 and V is TRBV4-2, with 7 bases aligning to TRBD2. V lost 1 base, J lost 2 bases, and 9 bases stayed unmatched. CDR3 length equals 17 residues. Germline values: CDR1 LGHNA, CDR2 YNFKEQ. The CDR3, as DNA: TGTGCCAGCAGCCAAGTGGGGATAGCGGGCGCCACAGATACGCAGTATTTT. This sequence encodes CASSQVGIAGATDTQYF.

The rearrangement links TRBV2 to TRBJ2-1; 7 positions agree with TRBD2. J gave up 4 bases and V 4 bases, and 4 bases lay outside the gene matches. Germline CDR1 SNHLY, CDR2 FYNNEI. This CDR3 contains 14 residues. The CDR3 here is CASSGGRVYNEQFF. The CDR3 coding sequence is TGTGCCAGCAGTGGCGGGAGAGTGTACAATGAGCAGTTCTTC. The full variable domain, its missing parts supplied by reference TRBV2 and TRBJ2-1, is EPEVTQTPSHQVTQMGQEVILRCVPISNHLYFYWYRQILGQKVEFLVSFYNNEISEKSEIFDDQFSVERPDGSNFTLKIRSTKLEDSAMYFCASSGGRVYNEQFFGPGTRLTVL.

CDR3 sequence (DNA): TGCGCCATCTTATCCGGGGAGACCCAGTACTTC. Translated, it gives CAILSGETQYF. The V and J genes are TRBV10-2 and TRBJ2-5; D not resolved. Germline CDR1 is WSHSY and CDR2 is SAAADI. Trimming left V 10 bases short and J 5 bases short, with 11 bases between. This CDR3 is 11 amino acids long.

The chain is built from TRBV18 and TRBJ1-2; TRBD1 agrees at 7 bases. The CDR3 has 14 residues. V dropped 4 bases and J dropped 2; count of bases not matched to a gene: 4. Germline V CDR1 and CDR2: KGHSH, LQKENI. CDR3 loop: CASSQDRLNYGYTF. In nucleotides, the CDR3 is TGTGCCAGCTCACAGGACAGGCTAAACTATGGCTACACCTTC.

The chain combines TRBV15 with TRBJ2-1; a possible D gene is TRBD2 (7 bases). This CDR3 is 13 amino acids long. Germline CDR1 reads LNHNV; CDR2 reads YYDKDF (reference sequence). The V gene lost 5 bases and the J gene lost 5 bases, with 10 bases spanning the gap. The DNA of the CDR3 is TGTGCCACCAGCCGAGGGGGGGACAATGAGCAGTTCTTC. This encodes CATSRGGDNEQFF.

This clonotype appeared a single time. This chain connects TRBV18 to TRBJ2-7; 13 bases map to TRBD2. The CDR3 covers 14 residues. The J segment lost 6 bases and the V segment lost 8 bases, leaving 7 bases of the junction unmatched. Germline values: CDR1 KGHSH, CDR2 LQKENI. The CDR3 region is CASAGTSGVPEQYF. For the CDR3, the DNA is TGTGCCAGCGCGGGGACTAGCGGGGTCCCCGAGCAGTACTTC.

J is TRBJ2-1 and V is TRBV11-2, with no clear D. The germline V gene has CDR1 SGHAT and CDR2 FQNNGV. This CDR3 comprises 17 residues. The V end lost 5 bases, the J end lost 5 bases, and 22 bases lay between the germline ends. Here the CDR3 DNA reads TGTGCCAGCAGCCCCAGTTTTGTTAGCCTACGAAACAATGAGCAGTTCTTC. Amino acid sequence: CASSPSFVSLRNNEQFF.

This clonotype was seen only once. The chain joins TRBV20-1 to TRBJ1-2; weak D call: TRBD1 (5 bases). The length of the CDR3 is 14 residues. In germline, CDR1 is DFQATT, CDR2 SNEGSKA (reference sequence). Trimming removed 3 bases at V and 3 bases at J, with 14 bases between. The CDR3 is CSASLRDLDYGYTF. The CDR3 nucleotides read TGCAGTGCTAGCCTCAGGGACTTAGACTATGGCTACACCTTC.

As DNA, the CDR3 is TGCAGCGGTCAACTACCTGGAGGAGATACGCAGTATTTT. This codes for CSGQLPGGDTQYF. The chain couples TRBV20-1 to TRBJ2-3, with D possibly matching TRBD2 (5 bases). The CDR3 consists of 13 residues. Per the germline V gene, CDR1 is DFQATT and CDR2 is SNEGSKA (reference sequence).

The genes are TRBV28 and TRBJ2-7, with TRBD2 identical over 7 bases. The germline V gene encodes CDR1 MDHEN and CDR2 SYDVKM. The CDR3 runs to 14 residues. The V segment lost 3 bases and the J segment 5 bases; nucleotides outside the gene matches: 7. CDR3: CASSLLAVRNEQYF. DNA for the CDR3: TGTGCCAGCAGTTTGCTAGCGGTGCGAAACGAGCAGTACTTC.

The J gene is TRBJ2-5, the V gene TRBV20-1; 8 bases fit TRBD1. Germline V gene lookup returns CDR1 DFQATT and CDR2 SNEGSKA (reference sequence). This CDR3 contains 12 residues. J was trimmed by 4 bases and V by 5 bases; bases with no gene match: 3. DNA of the CDR3: TGCAGTGCTCCAACAGGGGGAGAGACCCAGTACTTC. Encoded protein: CSAPTGGETQYF.

The rearrangement joins TRBV9 to TRBJ1-1; D uncertain. Germline CDR1 and CDR2: SGDLS and YYNGEE. Trimming took 0 bases from V and 3 from J, leaving 12 bases between them. This CDR3 is built from 15 residues. The CDR3 is CASSVVSVWDTEAFF. The CDR3, as DNA: TGTGCCAGCAGCGTAGTTTCTGTCTGGGACACTGAAGCTTTCTTT. Looking up the rest from reference TRBV9 and TRBJ1-1 gives the full variable domain: DSGVTQTPKHLITATGQRVTLRCSPRSGDLSVYWYQQSLDQGLQFLIQYYNGEERAKGNILERFSAQQFPDLHSELNLSSLELGDSALYFCASSVVSVWDTEAFFGQGTRLTVV.

CDR3 residues: CASSLALGPYTQYF. As DNA, the CDR3 is TGTGCCAGCAGTTTAGCCCTAGGGCCCTATACGCAGTATTTT. The V gene is TRBV28, the J gene TRBJ2-3; D is ambiguous. CDR1 is MDHEN and CDR2 is SYDVKM in the germline V gene. Trimming took off 2 bases at V and 7 bases at J, with 13 bases between the two ends. The CDR3 has 14 amino acids.

The V call is TRBV30, the J call TRBJ1-5; 9 bases fit TRBD1. Germline assignment: CDR1 GTSNPN and CDR2 SVGIG (reference sequence). Losses at the gene ends were 2 bases for V and 6 bases for J; bases not matched to a gene: 8. This CDR3 has 15 amino acids. The CDR3 loop reads CAWSRGQGYSQPQHF. CDR3 DNA sequence: TGTGCCTGGAGTCGGGGACAGGGCTATTCTCAGCCCCAGCATTTT.

V usage is TRBV27 and J usage is TRBJ2-7; 7 positions agree with TRBD1. Germline V gene lookup returns CDR1 MNHEY and CDR2 SMNVEV (reference sequence). This CDR3 spans 15 amino acids. The V segment lost 2 bases and the J segment 2 bases; nucleotides outside the gene matches: 6. DNA of the CDR3: TGTGCCAGCAGTTTAGGGACAGAATTCCCCTACGAGCAGTACTTC. Protein product: CASSLGTEFPYEQYF.

The rearrangement uses TRBV20-1 and TRBJ2-3; D gene ambiguous. The CDR3 sequence is 10 residues long. Trimming pared 4 bases from V and 2 bases from J, leaving 1 base between. CDR1 and CDR2 (germline): DFQATT, SNEGSKA (reference sequence). CDR3 coding DNA: TGCAGTGCTATCACAGATACGCAGTATTTT. Translated, it gives CSAITDTQYF.

This sequence joins TRBV20-1 and TRBJ1-1; 10 bases fit TRBD1. This CDR3 has 13 amino acids. After removal of 3 bases from V and 4 bases from J, the junction contained 2 bases not matched to a gene. Germline CDR1 is DFQATT and CDR2 is SNEGSKA (reference sequence). For the CDR3, the DNA is TGCAGTGCTAGGTGGACAGGGGGCACTGAAGCTTTCTTT. As protein: CSARWTGGTEAFF.

This chain links TRBV12-3 or TRBV12-4 with TRBJ1-6, with 7 bases that match TRBD1. CDR3 size: 15 residues. V was pared by 5 bases and J by 7 bases, with 8 bases of the junction left unmatched. The CDR3 reads CASSQGGDRNSPLHF. DNA of the CDR3: TGTGCCAGCAGTCAAGGGGGCGACCGCAATTCACCCCTCCACTTT.

This clonotype has a single count. The chain joins TRBV20-1 to TRBJ1-1; unclear D gene. V was pared by 2 bases and J by 1 base, with 5 bases between. CDR3 length: 12 amino acids. Germline V CDR1 and CDR2: DFQATT, SNEGSKA (reference sequence). CDR3 sequence (DNA): TGCAGTGCTAGATTACGGAACACTGAAGCTTTCTTT. Its translation is CSARLRNTEAFF.

J is TRBJ2-2 and V is TRBV20-1; a possible D gene is TRBD2 (5 bases). CDR3 length: 11 residues. The germline V gene has CDR1 DFQATT and CDR2 SNEGSKA (reference sequence). Trimming cost V 6 bases and J 10 bases, with 12 bases left between them. The CDR3 loop reads CSASSGLELFF. The CDR3, as DNA: TGCAGTGCCTCCTCGGGGTTGGAGCTGTTTTTT.

The chain employs TRBV29-1 and TRBJ2-1, with 8 bases that match TRBD2. The germline V gene encodes CDR1 SQVTM and CDR2 ANQGSEA. The junction had 11 bases not matched to a gene; V was cut back by 7 bases and J by 0 bases. The CDR3 runs to 16 residues. This chain's CDR3 is CSGGWRGRPSYNEQFF. The CDR3 bases are TGCAGCGGAGGATGGCGCGGGAGGCCCTCCTACAATGAGCAGTTCTTC.

This chain connects TRBV20-1 to TRBJ2-1, with 8 positions matching TRBD1. Per the germline V gene, CDR1 is DFQATT and CDR2 is SNEGSKA (reference sequence). The CDR3 loop spans 14 amino acids. V lost 6 bases, J lost 2 bases, and 6 bases stayed unmatched. The CDR3 sequence is CSAHRQGPYNEQFF. CDR3 in DNA: TGCAGTGCCCACCGACAGGGGCCCTACAATGAGCAGTTCTTC.

The chain recombines TRBV20-1 with TRBJ1-2; maybe TRBD1 (5 bases). Between the trimmed V and J ends, which lost 6 bases and 4 bases, there was a span of 15 bases. Looked up from germline, CDR1 is DFQATT and CDR2 is SNEGSKA (reference sequence). The CDR3 extends over 13 amino acids. CDR3 in amino acids: CSALLSGGYGYTF. In nucleotides, the CDR3 is TGCAGTGCCCTGCTATCGGGGGGCTATGGCTACACCTTC.

The chain uses TRBV3-1 and TRBJ2-7; weak D call: TRBD1 (6 bases). The germline CDR1 and CDR2 sequences are LGHDT and YNNKEL (reference sequence). The CDR3 spans 13 residues. Deletions cut 4 bases from V and 2 bases from J, with 9 bases between. The CDR3 loop is CASSLRGTYEQYF. In nucleotides, the CDR3 is TGTGCCAGCAGCCTCAGGGGAACCTACGAGCAGTACTTC.

V usage is TRBV3-1 and J usage is TRBJ1-1; D gene ambiguous. The CDR3 sequence is 15 residues long. Germline lookup yields CDR1 LGHDT and CDR2 YNNKEL (reference sequence). Trimming took off 0 bases at V and 2 bases at J, with 10 bases between the two ends. This CDR3 is CASSQDGAANTEAFF. CDR3 in DNA: TGTGCCAGCAGCCAAGATGGAGCGGCTAACACTGAAGCTTTCTTT.

The rearrangement joins TRBV2 to TRBJ2-7; TRBD2 is a possible D gene (7 bases). The CDR3 spans 14 residues. Between the trimmed V and J ends, which lost 8 bases and 0 bases, there was a span of 14 bases. CDR1 is SNHLY and CDR2 is FYNNEI in the germline V gene. CDR3 nucleotide sequence: TGTGCCAGCGGAGGGGGAGGGTCCTCCTACGAGCAGTACTTC. It is translated as CASGGGGSSYEQYF.

The chain couples TRBV7-2 to TRBJ2-5, with D maybe TRBD2 (5 bases). In germline, CDR1 is SGHTA, CDR2 FQGNSA. V was cut by 5 bases and J by 2 bases, with 18 bases left in between. The CDR3 is 16 amino acids. The CDR3 loop is CASSTRIIASQETQYF. CDR3 DNA sequence: TGTGCCAGCAGCACTCGAATTATAGCGAGTCAAGAGACCCAGTACTTC.

The genes are TRBV7-9 and TRBJ2-1; D may be TRBD2 (6 bases). Per germline, CDR1 SEHNR and CDR2 FQNEAQ (reference sequence). With 5 bases removed from V and 10 bases from J, the gap between germline ends came to 21 bases. This CDR3 has 15 residues. The CDR3 DNA follows: TGTGCCAGCAGCCCAGGCATAGCGGAGTGGGGGGAGCAGTTCTTC. This translates into CASSPGIAEWGEQFF.

A single count supports this clonotype. V gene TRBV3-1 combines with J gene TRBJ2-5; possibly TRBD1 for D (5 bases). Germline V gene lookup returns CDR1 LGHDT and CDR2 YNNKEL (reference sequence). V was trimmed by 5 bases and J by 2 bases, leaving 12 bases between them. The CDR3 is made up of 14 amino acids. The DNA for the CDR3 is TGTGCCAGCAGCGCTAGGGGCCAACAAGAGACCCAGTACTTC. Its translation: CASSARGQQETQYF.

The chain has TRBV12-3 or TRBV12-4 and TRBJ2-1, with 9 bases matching TRBD1. CDR3 size: 12 residues. J was trimmed by 15 bases and V by 6 bases; bases with no gene match: 9. The CDR3 here is CASRKTGGPLFF. The CDR3 DNA follows: TGTGCCAGCAGAAAGACAGGGGGACCATTGTTCTTC.